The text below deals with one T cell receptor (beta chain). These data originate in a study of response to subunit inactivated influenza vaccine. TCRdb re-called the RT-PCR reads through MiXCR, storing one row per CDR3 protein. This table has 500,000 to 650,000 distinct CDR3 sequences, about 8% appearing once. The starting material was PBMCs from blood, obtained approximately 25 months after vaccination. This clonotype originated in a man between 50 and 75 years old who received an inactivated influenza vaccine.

The CDR3 coding sequence is TGTGCCAGCAGCCCTGACCCAGCAGATACGCAGTATTTT. It specifies CASSPDPADTQYF. The chain has TRBV7-6 and TRBJ2-3; no clear D gene. The germline V gene has CDR1 SGHVS and CDR2 FNYEAQ. The germline V and J ends were trimmed by 5 bases and 4 bases, with 10 bases remaining between them. CDR3 size: 13 residues.